Here is one T cell receptor beta chain with its context. The data stem from a study of read filtering for tumor transcriptome and immune sequencing. The CDR3 spans 15 residues. Trimming left V 0 bases short and J 0 bases short, with 9 bases between. Germline V gene lookup returns CDR1 MGHRA and CDR2 YSYEKL. This library used 300 to 450 ng RNA and molecular barcoded adaptors spanning alpha/delta and beta/gamma chains. TCRdb reprocessed the reads via MiXCR and lists one record per CDR3 protein. The table has 62,000 or so distinct CDR3 sequences, roughly 20% seen once. The chain joins TRBV4-1 to TRBJ2-7, with D unclear. This clonotype originated in a donor over 35 with multiple myeloma. Sequencing was carried out using a population of CD138-negative cells sorted from bone marrow. The CDR3 here is CASSQDSLISYEQYF. The CDR3 nucleotides read TGCGCCAGCAGCCAAGATAGCCTAATCTCCTACGAGCAGTACTTC.